This T cell receptor (beta chain) came from a study of cytomegalovirus exposure and HLA in healthy donors. Overall study results and limits: The authors reported that TCR beta sequences could predict HLA-A and HLA-B alleles. These predictions were accurate for most subjects in the first cohort. An Asian-associated ancestry cluster reportedly showed fewer N-insertions than the roughly 600-donor mean in a later analysis.

The PCR contained 60 Vbeta and 13 Jbeta primers. Assay used: immunoSEQ multiplex PCR; TCRdb lists only in-frame clones, some missing. The table has about 190,000 clones, around 79% seen once. Note on this clone: Antigen unknown.

J was trimmed by 1 base and V by 4 bases; bases with no gene match: 3. The CDR3 extends over 16 amino acids. The V gene's germline CDR1 is LNHDA and CDR2 SQIVND (reference sequence). The chain links TRBV19 to TRBJ1-3; TRBD1 agrees at 11 bases. The sample comprised PBMCs. This sequence originates from a woman in her forties or fifties in good health and CMV-seronegative. The CDR3 loop is CASSRGQGASGNTIYF. In DNA, the CDR3 is TGTGCCAGTAGTAGAGGACAGGGGGCTTCTGGAAACACCATATATTTT.